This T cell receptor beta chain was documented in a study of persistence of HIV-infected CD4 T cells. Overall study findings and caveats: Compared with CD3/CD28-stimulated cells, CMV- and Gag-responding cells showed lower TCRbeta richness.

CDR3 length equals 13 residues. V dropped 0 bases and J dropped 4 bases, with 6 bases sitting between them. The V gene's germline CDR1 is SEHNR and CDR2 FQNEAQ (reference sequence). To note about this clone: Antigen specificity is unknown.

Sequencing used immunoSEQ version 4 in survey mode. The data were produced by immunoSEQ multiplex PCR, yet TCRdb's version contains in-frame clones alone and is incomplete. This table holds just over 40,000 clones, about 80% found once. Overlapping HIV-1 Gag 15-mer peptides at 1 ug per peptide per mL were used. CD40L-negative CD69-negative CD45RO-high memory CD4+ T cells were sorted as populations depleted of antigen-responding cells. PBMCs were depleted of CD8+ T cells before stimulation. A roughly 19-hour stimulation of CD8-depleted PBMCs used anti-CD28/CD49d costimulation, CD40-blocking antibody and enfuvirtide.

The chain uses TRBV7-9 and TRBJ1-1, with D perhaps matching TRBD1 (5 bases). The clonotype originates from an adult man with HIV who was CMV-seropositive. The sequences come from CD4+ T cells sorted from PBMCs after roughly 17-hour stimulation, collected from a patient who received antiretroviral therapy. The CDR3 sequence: CASSLARATEAFF. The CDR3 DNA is TGTGCCAGCAGCTTAGCCAGGGCCACTGAAGCTTTCTTT. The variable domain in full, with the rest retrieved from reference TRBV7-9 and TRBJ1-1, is DTGVSQNPRHKITKRGQNVTFRCDPISEHNRLYWYRQTLGQGPEFLTYFQNEAQLEKSRLLSDRFSAERPKGSFSTLEIQRTEQGDSAMYLCASSLARATEAFFGQGTRLTVV.